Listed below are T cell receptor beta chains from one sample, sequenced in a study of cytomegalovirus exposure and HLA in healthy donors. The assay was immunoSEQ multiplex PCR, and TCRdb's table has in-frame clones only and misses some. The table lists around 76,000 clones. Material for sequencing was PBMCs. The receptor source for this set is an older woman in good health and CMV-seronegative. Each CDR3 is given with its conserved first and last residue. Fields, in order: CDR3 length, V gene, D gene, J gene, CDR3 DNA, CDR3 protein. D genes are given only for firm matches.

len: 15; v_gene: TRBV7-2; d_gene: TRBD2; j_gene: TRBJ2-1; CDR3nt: TGTGCCAGCAGCTTATGGATTAGCGGGACCAATGAGCAGTTCTTC; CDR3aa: CASSLWISGTNEQFF
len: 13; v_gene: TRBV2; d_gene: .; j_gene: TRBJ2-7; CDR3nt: TGTGCCAGCCAATCGATGACAGTCTACGAGCAGTACTTC; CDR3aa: CASQSMTVYEQYF
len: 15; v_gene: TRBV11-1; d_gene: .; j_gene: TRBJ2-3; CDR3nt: TGTGCCAGCAGCTTAGCCCTAGCTAGCACAGATACGCAGTATTTT; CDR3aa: CASSLALASTDTQYF
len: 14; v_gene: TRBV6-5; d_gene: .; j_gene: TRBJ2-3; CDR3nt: TGTGCCAGCAGTTACTCAGCGATCACAGATACGCAGTATTTT; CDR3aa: CASSYSAITDTQYF
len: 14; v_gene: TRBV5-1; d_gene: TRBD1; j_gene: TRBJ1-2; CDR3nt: TGCGCCAGCACCGAAGGACAGGGGGAAGCTGGCTACACCTTC; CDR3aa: CASTEGQGEAGYTF
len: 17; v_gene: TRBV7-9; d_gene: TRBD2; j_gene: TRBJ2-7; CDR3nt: TGTGCCAGCAGTCTCGGGACTAGCGGGAGTTGGAGCTACGAGCAGTACTTC; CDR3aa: CASSLGTSGSWSYEQYF
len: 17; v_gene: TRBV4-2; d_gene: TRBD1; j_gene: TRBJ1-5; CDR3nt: TGTGCCAGCAGCCAAGATTACAGGGACAGTAGCAATCAGCCCCAGCATTTT; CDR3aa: CASSQDYRDSSNQPQHF
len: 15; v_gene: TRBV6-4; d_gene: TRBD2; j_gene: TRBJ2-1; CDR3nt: TGTGCCAGCAGTGACTCGATGGGAGGGTACAATGAGCAGTTCTTC; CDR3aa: CASSDSMGGYNEQFF
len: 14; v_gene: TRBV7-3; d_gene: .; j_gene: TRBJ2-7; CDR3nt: TGTGCCAGCAGCCCCTCCAGCGCCTCCTACGAGCAGTACTTC; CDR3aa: CASSPSSASYEQYF
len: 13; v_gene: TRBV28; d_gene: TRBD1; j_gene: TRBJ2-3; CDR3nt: TGTGCTAGCAGTAGGACAGGGACAGATACGCAGTATTTT; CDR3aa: CASSRTGTDTQYF
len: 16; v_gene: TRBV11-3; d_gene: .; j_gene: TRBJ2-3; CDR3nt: TGTGCCAGCAGCCCCTCCTGGGGCGGGAATATGAATACGCAGTATTTT; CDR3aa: CASSPSWGGNMNTQYF
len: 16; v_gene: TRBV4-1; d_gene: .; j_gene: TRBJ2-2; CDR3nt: TGCGCCAGCAGCCAAGTAGGGGCGCTTGGAACCGGGGAGCTGTTTTTT; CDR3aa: CASSQVGALGTGELFF
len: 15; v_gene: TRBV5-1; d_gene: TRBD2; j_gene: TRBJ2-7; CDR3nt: TGCGCCAGCAGCTTGACTAGCGGGGGACGCTACGAGCAGTACTTC; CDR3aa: CASSLTSGGRYEQYF
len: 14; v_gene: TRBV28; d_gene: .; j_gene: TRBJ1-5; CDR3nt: TGTGCCAGCAGTCAAGCCCGGTCTAATCAGCCCCAGCATTTT; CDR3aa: CASSQARSNQPQHF
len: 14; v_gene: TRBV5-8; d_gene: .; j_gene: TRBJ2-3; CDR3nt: TGTGCCAGCAGCCGCGGGGTTCTCACAGATACGCAGTATTTT; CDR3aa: CASSRGVLTDTQYF
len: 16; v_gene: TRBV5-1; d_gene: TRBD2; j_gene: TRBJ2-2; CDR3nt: TGCGCCAGCAGCCCGGGACTAGCGGGAGTTTCCGGGGAGCTGTTTTTT; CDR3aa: CASSPGLAGVSGELFF
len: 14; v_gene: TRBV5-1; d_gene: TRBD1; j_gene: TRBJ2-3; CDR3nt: TGCGCCAGCAGTCCCGGGACAGAAGGGGATACGCAGTATTTT; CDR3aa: CASSPGTEGDTQYF
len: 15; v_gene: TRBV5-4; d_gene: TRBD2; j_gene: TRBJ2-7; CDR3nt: TGTACCAGCAGCCGCCTAGCGGGAGGAGGGGACGAGCAGTACTTC; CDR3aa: CTSSRLAGGGDEQYF
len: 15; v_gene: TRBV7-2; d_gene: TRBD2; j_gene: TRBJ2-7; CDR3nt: TGTGCCAGCAGCAAACTAGCGGGAGAATCCTACGAGCAGTACTTC; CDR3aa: CASSKLAGESYEQYF
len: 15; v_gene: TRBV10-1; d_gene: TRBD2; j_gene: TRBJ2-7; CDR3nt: TGCGCCAGCAGTGAGCTAGCGGGGAGCTCCTACGAGCAGTACTTC; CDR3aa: CASSELAGSSYEQYF
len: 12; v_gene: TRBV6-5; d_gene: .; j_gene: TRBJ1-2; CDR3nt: TGTGCCAGCAGCGAACGGGAATATGGCTACACCTTC; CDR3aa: CASSEREYGYTF
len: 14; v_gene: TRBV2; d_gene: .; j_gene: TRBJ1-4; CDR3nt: TGTGCCAGCAGTCTCGGGGGAAGTGGAGAAAAACTGTTTTTT; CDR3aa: CASSLGGSGEKLFF
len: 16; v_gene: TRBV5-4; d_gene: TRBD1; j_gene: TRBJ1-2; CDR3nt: TGTGCCAGCAGCTTGGTTTCCGGGACAGGGGACTATGGCTACACCTTC; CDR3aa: CASSLVSGTGDYGYTF
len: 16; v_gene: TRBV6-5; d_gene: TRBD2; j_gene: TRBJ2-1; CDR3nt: TGTGCCAGCAGTTACACGTATAGCGGGGGGTACAATGAGCAGTTCTTC; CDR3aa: CASSYTYSGGYNEQFF
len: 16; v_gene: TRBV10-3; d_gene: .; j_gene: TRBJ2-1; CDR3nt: TGTGCCATCAGTGAGAATGGCCCAGGGTCGGGGGATGAGCAGTTCTTC; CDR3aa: CAISENGPGSGDEQFF
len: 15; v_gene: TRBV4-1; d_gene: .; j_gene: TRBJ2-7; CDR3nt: TGCGCCAGCGGAAATTCACAGGGAGGGTCCTACGAGCAGTACTTC; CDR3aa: CASGNSQGGSYEQYF
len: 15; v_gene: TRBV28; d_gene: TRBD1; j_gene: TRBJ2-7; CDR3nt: TGTGCCAGCAGTCCGGGGGACAGGGTTACCTACGAGCAGTACTTC; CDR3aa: CASSPGDRVTYEQYF
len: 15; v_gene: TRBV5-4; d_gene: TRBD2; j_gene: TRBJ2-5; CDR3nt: TGTGCCAGCAGCTTGGGGTTGCGGGGGGCCGGGGAGCAGTACTTC; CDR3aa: CASSLGLRGAGEQYF
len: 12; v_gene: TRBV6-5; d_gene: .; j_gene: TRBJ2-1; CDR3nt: TGTGCCAGCAGTTACTCGCGCAATGAGCAGTTCTTC; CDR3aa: CASSYSRNEQFF
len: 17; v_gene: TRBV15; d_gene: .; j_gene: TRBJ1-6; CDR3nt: TGTGCCACCAGCAGGACACAGGGAAGCTCCTATAATTCACCCCTCCACTTT; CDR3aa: CATSRTQGSSYNSPLHF
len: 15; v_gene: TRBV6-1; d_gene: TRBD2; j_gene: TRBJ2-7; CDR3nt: TGTGCCAGCAGTCCCGGGGGTAGCGGGAGCGACGGGCCGTACTTC; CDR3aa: CASSPGGSGSDGPYF
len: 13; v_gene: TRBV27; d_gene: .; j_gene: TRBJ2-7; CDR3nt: TGTGCCAGCAGTTTACAGGGAAGGTACGAGCAGTACTTC; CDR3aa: CASSLQGRYEQYF
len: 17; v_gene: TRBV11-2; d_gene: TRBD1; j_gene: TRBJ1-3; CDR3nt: TGTGCCAGCAGCTTAGTACCGGGACAGGGGGCTGGAAACACCATATATTTT; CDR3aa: CASSLVPGQGAGNTIYF
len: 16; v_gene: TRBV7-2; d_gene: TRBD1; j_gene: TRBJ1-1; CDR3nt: TGTGCCAGCAGCTCTCGTACAGGGGCCCCTAACACTGAAGCTTTCTTT; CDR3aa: CASSSRTGAPNTEAFF
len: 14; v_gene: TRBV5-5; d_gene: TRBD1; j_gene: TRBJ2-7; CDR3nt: TGTGCCAGCAGCCCCCTGACAGGGCGGGACGAGCAGTACTTC; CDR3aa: CASSPLTGRDEQYF
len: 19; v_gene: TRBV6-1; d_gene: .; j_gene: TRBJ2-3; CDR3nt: TGTGCCAGCAGTGAAGCGAGTCCCTTTCGACTAGATCCCTTGGGGACGCAGTATTTT; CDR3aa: CASSEASPFRLDPLGTQYF
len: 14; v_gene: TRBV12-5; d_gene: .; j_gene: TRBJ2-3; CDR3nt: TGTGCGACCGTTGAGGCGGCCCACACAGATACGCAGTATTTT; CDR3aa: CATVEAAHTDTQYF